These 17 T cell receptor beta chains were all obtained from the same sample, sequenced in a study of cytomegalovirus exposure and HLA in healthy donors. The PCR contained 60 Vbeta and 13 Jbeta primers. Repertoires were generated with immunoSEQ multiplex PCR, while TCRdb's copy carries only in-frame clones and drops some. The profile covers about 89,000 clones, with about 66% appearing a single time and 2.1% taken by the ten largest. The material sequenced was PBMCs. Receptor source: a man younger than 45 in good health and CMV-seronegative.

The V call is TRBV28, the J call TRBJ2-3; 13 nucleotides line up with TRBD2. The CDR3 loop spans 15 amino acids. From germline, CDR1 is MDHEN and CDR2 SYDVKM. The V gene end was trimmed by 5 bases and the J gene end by 8 bases; junction bases not matched to a gene: 7. CDR3 region: CASSLGLAGSGTQYF. The DNA of the CDR3 is TGTGCCAGCAGTCTGGGACTAGCGGGGTCAGGTACGCAGTATTTT.

The rearrangement joins TRBV7-8 to TRBJ2-7; D perhaps matches TRBD2 (6 bases). Germline CDR1 is SGHVS and CDR2 is FQNEAQ. The V and J ends lost 5 bases and 0 bases respectively, with 11 bases between them. The CDR3 covers 14 residues. The CDR3 region is CASSPGLLSYEQYF. The CDR3 DNA follows: TGTGCCAGCAGCCCAGGACTACTCTCCTACGAGCAGTACTTC.

V is TRBV5-4 and J is TRBJ1-2; no clear D gene. Trimming stripped 0 bases from V and 4 bases from J, with 10 bases between. The CDR3 totals 14 residues. The germline gives CDR1 SGHNT, CDR2 YYREEE (reference sequence). As DNA, the CDR3 is TGTGCCAGCAGCTTGGACGTGGTAGCCTATGGCTACACCTTC. Translating it yields CASSLDVVAYGYTF.

This clone was picked up a small number of times. This chain links TRBV10-3 with TRBJ1-1, with TRBD1 identical over 7 bases. V trimming: 7 bases; J trimming: 0 bases; junction bases outside the gene matches: 5. Germline CDR1 is ENHRY and CDR2 is SYGVKD. The CDR3 extends over 14 amino acids. The DNA of the CDR3 is TGTGCCATCACAGGGGGAGGTTTGAACACTGAAGCTTTCTTT. Its translation: CAITGGGLNTEAFF.

V usage is TRBV5-1 and J usage is TRBJ2-7; perhaps TRBD2 as D (5 bases). V dropped 5 bases and J dropped 7 bases, with 10 bases sitting between them. Germline V gene lookup returns CDR1 SGHRS and CDR2 YFSETQ. CDR3 length equals 11 residues. CDR3 protein: CASRFTGEQYF. The CDR3 DNA sequence: TGCGCCAGCAGATTTACGGGGGAGCAGTACTTC.

The chain links TRBV14 to TRBJ1-1; D is uncertain. Between the trimmed V and J ends, which lost 6 bases and 1 base, there was a span of 9 bases. CDR1 is SGHDN, CDR2 FVKESK, per germline. The CDR3 contains 13 residues. The CDR3 region has the DNA TGTGCCAGCAGGTCCTCAGGGAACACTGAAGCTTTCTTT. This encodes CASRSSGNTEAFF.

The rearrangement links TRBV28 to TRBJ2-1; TRBD1 aligns across 9 bases. CDR3 length: 14 amino acids. Trimming took 7 bases from V and 7 from J; bases not matched to a gene: 8. Germline loops: CDR1 MDHEN, CDR2 SYDVKM. As DNA, the CDR3 is TGTGCCAGCACCCCCGGGACAGGGAGAAATGAGCAGTTCTTC. This gives the protein CASTPGTGRNEQFF.

V gene TRBV10-2 combines with J gene TRBJ2-7; possibly TRBD2 for D (6 bases). Germline CDR1 is WSHSY and CDR2 is SAAADI. CDR3 length equals 15 residues. The V end lost 5 bases, the J end lost 6 bases, and 20 bases lay between the germline ends. CDR3 DNA sequence: TGCGCCAGCAGTCACTTCGGAGGGATCCAGACCGAGCAGTACTTC. This gives the protein CASSHFGGIQTEQYF.

This clone was counted a few times. This chain joins TRBV29-1 and TRBJ2-5; D gene uncertain. The CDR3 extends over 14 amino acids. V was clipped by 2 bases and J by 1 base, with 11 bases between them. Germline V gives CDR1 SQVTM, CDR2 ANQGSEA. As DNA, the CDR3 is TGCAGCGTTGAACTACTGACTTCCCAAGAGACCCAGTACTTC. This encodes CSVELLTSQETQYF.

The CDR3 here is CASMGAETNTGELFF. The CDR3 DNA reads TGTGCCAGCATGGGGGCGGAAACGAACACCGGGGAGCTGTTTTTT. This chain uses TRBV2 with TRBJ2-2, with D tentatively TRBD1 (6 bases). With 7 bases removed from V and 0 bases from J, the gap between germline ends came to 12 bases. CDR1 is SNHLY, CDR2 FYNNEI, per germline. The CDR3 spans 15 residues.

The V gene is TRBV30, the J gene TRBJ2-1; D may be TRBD1 (6 bases). Per the germline V gene, CDR1 is GTSNPN and CDR2 is SVGIG (reference sequence). V dropped 4 bases and J dropped 8 bases, with 12 bases sitting between them. The CDR3 contains 12 residues. In nucleotides, the CDR3 is TGTGCCTGGAAAACAGGGAACCATGAGCAGTTCTTC. This codes for CAWKTGNHEQFF.

This chain links TRBV6-1 with TRBJ2-7; 7 positions agree with TRBD1. V shed 4 bases, J shed 4 bases, and the junction held 10 bases outside the gene matches. CDR3 length equals 15 residues. Germline loops: CDR1 MNHNS, CDR2 SASEGT. The CDR3 reads CASSVTGAPSYEQYF. The CDR3 coding sequence is TGTGCCAGCAGTGTCACAGGGGCCCCCAGTTACGAGCAGTACTTC.

The chain combines TRBV5-1 with TRBJ2-1, with 15 bases matching TRBD2. This CDR3 region has 16 residues. V was clipped by 4 bases and J by 7 bases; unmatched bases: 6. Germline CDR1 and CDR2: SGHRS and YFSETQ. CDR3 sequence: CASSLPGTSGGNEQFF. The DNA for the CDR3 is TGCGCCAGCAGCCTCCCCGGGACTAGCGGGGGGAATGAGCAGTTCTTC.

The chain combines TRBV6-1 with TRBJ2-7, with a possible D match to TRBD2 (5 bases). In germline, CDR1 is MNHNS, CDR2 SASEGT. The V end was cut by 1 base, the J end by 5 bases, with 15 bases between. The length of the CDR3 is 15 residues. The CDR3 here is CASSEGSGEAHEQYF. CDR3 nucleotides: TGTGCCAGCAGTGAAGGAAGCGGAGAGGCCCACGAGCAGTACTTC.

V is TRBV18 and J is TRBJ2-2; D might be TRBD1 (5 bases). V shed 1 base and J shed 1 base, with 13 bases lying between them. The CDR3 totals 17 residues. Germline V lookup: CDR1 KGHSH, CDR2 LQKENI. The DNA for the CDR3 is TGTGCCAGCTCACCACTTTCCAGGACAATGAACACCGGGGAGCTGTTTTTT. This gives the protein CASSPLSRTMNTGELFF. Based on the CDR3 plus reference TRBV18 and TRBJ2-2, the full variable domain is NAGVMQNPRHLVRRRGQEARLRCSPMKGHSHVYWYRQLPEEGLKFMVYLQKENIIDESGMPKERFSAEFPKEGPSILRIQQVVRGDSAAYFCASSPLSRTMNTGELFFGEGSRLTVL.

This rearrangement joins TRBV7-6 to TRBJ2-1, with TRBD2 matching over 12 bases. Trimming took 5 bases from V and 8 from J; bases not matched to a gene: 7. There are 15 residues in the CDR3. CDR1 is SGHVS, CDR2 FNYEAQ, per germline. Here the CDR3 DNA reads TGTGCCAGCAGCCCTAGCGGGAGGGCCCCGGATGAGCAGTTCTTC. This encodes CASSPSGRAPDEQFF.

This clone has more than one count but fewer than ten. The rearrangement joins TRBV29-1 to TRBJ1-1; a weak D match, TRBD1 (6 bases). CDR1 is SQVTM, CDR2 ANQGSEA, per germline. CDR3 length: 14 residues. Trimming removed 5 bases from V and 6 bases from J, with 19 bases in between. The CDR3 DNA reads as TGCAGCGTTATAATACAGGGTGCTTTACCTGAAGCTTTCTTT. The encoded protein is CSVIIQGALPEAFF. Full variable domain (outside the CDR3, taken from reference TRBV29-1 and TRBJ1-1): SAVISQKPSRDICQRGTSLTIQCQVDSQVTMMFWYRQQPGQSLTLIATANQGSEATYESGFVIDKFPISRPNLTFSTLTVSNMSPEDSSIYLCSVIIQGALPEAFFGQGTRLTVV.